This is a list of T cell receptor beta chains from one sample in a study of control samples from healthy donors and cancer patients. The data were produced by immunoSEQ multiplex PCR, yet TCRdb's version contains in-frame clones alone and is incomplete. The repertoire has under 150,000 clones, 75% to 90% of them found once; the top ten carry around 10%. The sequenced sample consisted of blood. The receptor set was obtained from a woman aged 25-40 years in good health. CDR3s leave out the opening cysteine and the closing phenylalanine or tryptophan. The listing skips clone size in some rows; elsewhere it reads once, few, many or a size class.

J gene,V gene,clone size,CDR3 protein
TRBJ1-2,TRBV28,NA,ASILEGSLNYGYT
TRBJ2-3,TRBV7-2,NA,ASSLGFQDTQY
TRBJ2-2,TRBV10-2,NA,ASRLAGGPGELF
TRBJ2-7,TRBV2,NA,ASGDPREQY
TRBJ1-5,TRBV11-3,NA,ASSLKEGGRNQPQH
TRBJ2-2,TRBV11-1,NA,ASSLGAGELF
TRBJ2-1,TRBV11-3,NA,ASSLLAGGPSSYNEQF
TRBJ2-7,TRBV7-9,NA,ASSPLSGRGEQY
TRBJ1-3,TRBV5-1,NA,ASSLAGIRHGNTIY
TRBJ1-5,TRBV6-4,NA,ASRGYSNQPQH
TRBJ2-1,TRBV11-2,NA,ASSLQAGEQF
TRBJ1-2,TRBV27,few,ASSSMGAGLRYGYT
TRBJ2-7,TRBV13,NA,ASSLGGGRTYEQY
TRBJ1-1,TRBV5-4,NA,ASSLGQGGFAF
TRBJ1-1,TRBV28,NA,ASNLRGANTEAF
TRBJ1-5,TRBV3-1/TRBV3-2,NA,ASSQDQAPGTGYQPQH
TRBJ2-1,TRBV2,NA,ASRRTGGSIRNEQF
TRBJ2-3,TRBV4-2,NA,ASSLAGGRGDTQY
TRBJ1-5,TRBV30,NA,AWATGQLNQPQH
TRBJ2-5,TRBV7-3,NA,ASSLTGNGETQY
TRBJ2-7,TRBV28,NA,ASSEIQAGRSYEQY
TRBJ1-2,TRBV28,NA,ASRFSGEGGYT
TRBJ2-3,TRBV3-1/TRBV3-2,NA,ASSQTGFLDTQY
TRBJ2-7,TRBV5-1,NA,ASSLEEGRGEQY